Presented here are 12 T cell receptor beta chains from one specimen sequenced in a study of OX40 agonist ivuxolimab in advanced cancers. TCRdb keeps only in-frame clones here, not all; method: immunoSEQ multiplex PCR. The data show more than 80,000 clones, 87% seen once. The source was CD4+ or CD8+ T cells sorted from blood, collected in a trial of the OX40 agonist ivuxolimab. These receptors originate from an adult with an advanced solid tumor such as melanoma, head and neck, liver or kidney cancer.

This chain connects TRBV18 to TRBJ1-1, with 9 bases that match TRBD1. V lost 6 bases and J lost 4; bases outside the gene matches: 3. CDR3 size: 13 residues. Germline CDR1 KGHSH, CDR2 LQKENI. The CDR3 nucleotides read TGTGCCAGCTCCCCGACAGGGGGCACTGAAGCTTTCTTT. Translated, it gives CASSPTGGTEAFF. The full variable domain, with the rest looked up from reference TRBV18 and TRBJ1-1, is NAGVMQNPRHLVRRRGQEARLRCSPMKGHSHVYWYRQLPEEGLKFMVYLQKENIIDESGMPKERFSAEFPKEGPSILRIQQVVRGDSAAYFCASSPTGGTEAFFGQGTRLTVV.

The CDR3 coding sequence is TGTGCCAGCAGTGAAGGGACTCTCTACGAGCAGTACTTC. The encoded protein is CASSEGTLYEQYF. This chain links TRBV2 with TRBJ2-7, with D perhaps matching TRBD2 (5 bases). Germline V gene lookup returns CDR1 SNHLY and CDR2 FYNNEI. The CDR3 is made up of 13 amino acids. Trimming took 1 base from V and 3 from J, leaving 7 bases between them.

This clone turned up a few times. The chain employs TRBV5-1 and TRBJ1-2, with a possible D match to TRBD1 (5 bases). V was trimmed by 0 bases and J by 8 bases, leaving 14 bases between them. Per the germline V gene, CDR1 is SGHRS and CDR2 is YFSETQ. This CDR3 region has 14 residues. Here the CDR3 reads CASSLGQIPEGYTF. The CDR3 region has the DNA TGCGCCAGCAGCTTGGGACAGATCCCGGAGGGCTACACCTTC.

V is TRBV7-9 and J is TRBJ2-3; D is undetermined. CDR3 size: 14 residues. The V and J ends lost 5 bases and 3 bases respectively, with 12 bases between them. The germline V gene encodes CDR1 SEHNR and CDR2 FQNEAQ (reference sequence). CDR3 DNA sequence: TGTGCCAGCAGCGCGGATCTCGGGACAGATACGCAGTATTTT. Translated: CASSADLGTDTQYF.

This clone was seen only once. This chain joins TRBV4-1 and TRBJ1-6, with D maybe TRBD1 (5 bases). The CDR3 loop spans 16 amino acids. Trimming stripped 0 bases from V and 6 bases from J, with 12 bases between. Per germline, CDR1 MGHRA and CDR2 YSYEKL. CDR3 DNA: TGCGCCAGCAGCCAAGACCCGGGACGGGGTAATTCACCCCTCCACTTT. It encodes CASSQDPGRGNSPLHF.

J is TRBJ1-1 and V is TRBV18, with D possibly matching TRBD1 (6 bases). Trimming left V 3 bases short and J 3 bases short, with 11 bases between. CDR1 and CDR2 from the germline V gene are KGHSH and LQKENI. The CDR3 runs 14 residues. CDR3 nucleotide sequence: TGTGCCAGCTCACCTCGAGGGGGACACACTGAAGCTTTCTTT. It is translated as CASSPRGGHTEAFF. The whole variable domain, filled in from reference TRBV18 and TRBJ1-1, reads NAGVMQNPRHLVRRRGQEARLRCSPMKGHSHVYWYRQLPEEGLKFMVYLQKENIIDESGMPKERFSAEFPKEGPSILRIQQVVRGDSAAYFCASSPRGGHTEAFFGQGTRLTVV.

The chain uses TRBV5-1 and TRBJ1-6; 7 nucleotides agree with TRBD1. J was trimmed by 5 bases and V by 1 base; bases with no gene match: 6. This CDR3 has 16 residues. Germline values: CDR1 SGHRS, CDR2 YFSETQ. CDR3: CASSLQSGGNNSPLHF. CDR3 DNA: TGCGCCAGCAGCTTGCAGTCAGGGGGAAATAATTCACCCCTCCACTTT.

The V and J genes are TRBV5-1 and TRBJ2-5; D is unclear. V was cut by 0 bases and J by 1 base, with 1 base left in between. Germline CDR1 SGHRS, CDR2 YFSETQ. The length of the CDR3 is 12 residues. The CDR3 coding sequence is TGCGCCAGCAGCTTGGCCCAAGAGACCCAGTACTTC. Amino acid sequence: CASSLAQETQYF.

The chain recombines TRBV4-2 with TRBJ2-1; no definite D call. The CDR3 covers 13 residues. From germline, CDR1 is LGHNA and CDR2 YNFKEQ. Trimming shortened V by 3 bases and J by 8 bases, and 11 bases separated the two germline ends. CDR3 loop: CASSQDRIYEQFF. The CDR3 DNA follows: TGTGCCAGCAGCCAGGATAGGATCTATGAGCAGTTCTTC.

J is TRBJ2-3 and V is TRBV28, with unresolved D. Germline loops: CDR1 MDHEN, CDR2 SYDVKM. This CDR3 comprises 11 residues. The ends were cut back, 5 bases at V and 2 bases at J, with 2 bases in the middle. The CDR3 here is CASSTTDTQYF. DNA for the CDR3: TGTGCCAGCAGTACCACAGATACGCAGTATTTT.

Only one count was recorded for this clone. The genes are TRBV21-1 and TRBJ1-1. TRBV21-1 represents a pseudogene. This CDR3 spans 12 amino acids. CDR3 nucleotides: TGTGCCAGCAGTAGCACGGCGACTGAAGCTTTCTTT. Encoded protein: CASSSTATEAFF.

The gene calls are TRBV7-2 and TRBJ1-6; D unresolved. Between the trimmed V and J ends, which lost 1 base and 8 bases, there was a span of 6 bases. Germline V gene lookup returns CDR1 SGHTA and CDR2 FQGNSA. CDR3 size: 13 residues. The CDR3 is CASSLGRDSPLHF. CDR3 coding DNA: TGTGCCAGCAGCTTAGGAAGGGATTCACCCCTCCACTTT.